The 12 T cell receptor beta chains below were found in one sample sequenced in a study of T cells in Graves' hyperthyroidism and ophthalmopathy. The investigators amplified TCR beta CDR3 regions from RNA transcripts. A first-round RT-PCR of the TCR CDR3 used the HTBI primer set. TCRdb reprocessed the multiplex PCR reads with MiXCR, giving one entry per CDR3 protein. Among some 720,000 distinct CDR3 sequences listed, roughly 15% were seen once. Source material: blood. The receptors here all came from a man aged 18 to 29 with Graves' hyperthyroidism.

This clonotype was counted a few times. The V call is TRBV5-1, the J call TRBJ2-5; D possibly uses TRBD1 or TRBD2 (7 bases each). Between the trimmed V and J ends, which lost 3 bases and 6 bases, there was a span of 18 bases. This CDR3 spans 15 amino acids. CDR1 is SGHRS, CDR2 YFSETQ, per germline. The CDR3: CASSSQGGGMKTQYF. CDR3 nucleotide sequence: TGCGCCAGCAGCTCCCAGGGAGGGGGCATGAAGACCCAGTACTTC.

Notes on this clonotype: A clone one base away is much larger, so this may be a read error. This chain connects TRBV20-1 to TRBJ2-1; D is unresolved. Germline V gene sequence: CDR1 DFQATT, CDR2 SNEGSKA (reference sequence). The CDR3 has 12 amino acids. CDR3 nucleotides: TGCAGTGCTAGAGATTCCCGGCATGAGCAGCTCTTC. Encoded protein: CSARDSRHEQLF.

This clonotype was counted between two and nine times. The chain joins TRBV20-1 to TRBJ2-2, with D uncertain. Germline lookup yields CDR1 DFQATT and CDR2 SNEGSKA (reference sequence). CDR3 size: 11 residues. With 5 bases removed from V and 6 bases from J, the gap between germline ends came to 7 bases. The chain's CDR3 is CSAPGSGELFF. CDR3 DNA sequence: TGCAGTGCTCCGGGTTCCGGGGAGCTGTTTTTT.

This clonotype was observed a handful of times. V usage is TRBV4-1 and J usage is TRBJ2-7; 13 bases align to TRBD2. CDR3 length: 20 amino acids. With 4 bases clipped from V and 1 base from J, the junction kept 16 bases outside the gene matches. CDR1 is MGHRA, CDR2 YSYEKL, per germline. CDR3 sequence reads: CASSRTVTRGTSGISYEQYF. The CDR3 bases are TGCGCCAGCAGCCGAACGGTCACGCGAGGGACTAGCGGGATATCCTACGAGCAGTACTTC.

In this sample, this clonotype turned up many times. The rearrangement uses TRBV10-3 and TRBJ2-1, with TRBD1 identical over 11 bases. CDR3 length: 16 residues. The V gene end was trimmed by 1 base and the J gene end by 6 bases; junction bases not matched to a gene: 5. The germline CDR1 and CDR2 sequences are ENHRY and SYGVKD. The CDR3 spells CAISEYGQGAGNEQFF. The CDR3 DNA reads as TGTGCCATCAGTGAGTACGGACAGGGGGCCGGCAATGAGCAGTTCTTC.

The rearrangement links TRBV5-1 to TRBJ2-7; 9 nucleotides line up with TRBD2. CDR3 length equals 15 residues. The germline CDR1 and CDR2 sequences are SGHRS and YFSETQ. Trimming took 0 bases from V and 6 from J; bases not matched to a gene: 7. The CDR3 nucleotides are TGCGCCAGCAGCTTGGGGTTGGTAGCGGGAGTCGAGCAGTACTTC. This gives the protein CASSLGLVAGVEQYF.

This clonotype was seen more than once but under ten times. This chain joins TRBV20-1 and TRBJ2-7; 9 bases match TRBD1. The CDR3 length is 14 residues. V dropped 2 bases and J dropped 3; count of bases not matched to a gene: 5. Germline V gene lookup returns CDR1 DFQATT and CDR2 SNEGSKA (reference sequence). The CDR3 DNA reads TGCAGTGCTAGATCCGGGACAGGGATCTACGAGCAGTACTTC. This sequence encodes CSARSGTGIYEQYF.

This clonotype was seen at least ten times. The CDR3 bases are TGTGCCAGCAGTTACTTGGCAGGGGGCGGTAGCACTGAAGCTTTCTTT. This translates into CASSYLAGGGSTEAFF. The chain is built from TRBV6-6 and TRBJ1-1, with 8 bases lining up with TRBD1. CDR1 is MNHNY, CDR2 SVGAGI, per germline (reference sequence). Unmatched junction bases numbered 8, after V lost 1 base and J lost 4 bases. The CDR3 sequence is 16 residues long.

The chain uses TRBV6-5 and TRBJ2-5; tentative D call: TRBD1 (6 bases). Germline-derived CDR1 and CDR2 are MNHEY and SVGAGI. The ends were cut back, 6 bases at V and 4 bases at J, with 15 bases in the middle. The CDR3 consists of 14 residues. CDR3 coding DNA: TGTGCCAGCAGAAACTCCCAGGGGTCAGAGACCCAGTACTTC. This translates into CASRNSQGSETQYF.

This clonotype was counted between two and nine times. This chain uses TRBV5-4 with TRBJ2-3, with 7 bases identical to TRBD1. The CDR3 has 15 amino acids. V was pared by 0 bases and J by 4 bases, with 5 bases of the junction left unmatched. From germline, CDR1 is SGHNT and CDR2 YYREEE (reference sequence). The CDR3 reads CASSLVGTASDTQYF. The CDR3, as DNA: TGTGCCAGCAGCTTGGTCGGGACAGCCTCAGATACGCAGTATTTT.

This clonotype was seen ten or more times. The chain is built from TRBV27 and TRBJ2-1, with 8 nucleotides matching TRBD2. The CDR3 extends over 15 amino acids. V shed 5 bases and J 8 bases; nucleotides not matched to a gene: 11. Germline lookup yields CDR1 MNHEY and CDR2 SMNVEV (reference sequence). The CDR3: CASSRYSGGPYEQFF. The DNA for the CDR3 is TGTGCCAGCAGTCGTTATTCGGGAGGGCCATATGAGCAGTTCTTC.

V and J are TRBV7-9 and TRBJ2-7; possible D gene TRBD1, 6 bases. This CDR3 region has 14 residues. Germline CDR1 is SEHNR and CDR2 is FQNEAQ (reference sequence). Trimming removed 3 bases at V and 6 bases at J, with 15 bases between. The CDR3 DNA is TGTGCCAGCAGCTTTCTTGGGGGCGAAGGCGAGCAGTACTTC. Its protein is CASSFLGGEGEQYF.